The rows below give T cell receptor beta chains drawn from one sample of a study of T cell responses to AZD1222 COVID-19 vaccine. TCRdb's copy holds only in-frame clones and misses some; the assay was immunoSEQ multiplex PCR. The sample yields about 100,000 clones, 87% seen once. This specimen consisted of peripheral blood, obtained on day 0 of MenACWY control vaccination. All receptors derive from an adult in good health. Both conserved end residues are part of each CDR3. Fields, in order: J gene, D gene, V gene, clone size, CDR3 protein, CDR3 DNA. A D gene is named only where the DNA matches it firmly. The size field is filled for only some rows; it gives once, few, many or a size class.

TRBJ1-2 | TRBD1 | TRBV6-1 | NA | CASSEGQRWVYGYTF | TGTGCCAGCAGTGAGGGACAGCGTTGGGTCTATGGCTACACCTTC
TRBJ2-3 | NA | TRBV6-2/TRBV6-3 | NA | CASSTSTYTQYF | TGTGCCAGCAGTACGAGCACATATACGCAGTATTTT
TRBJ1-1 | TRBD1 | TRBV5-1 | once | CASSFQGAGNTEAFF | TGCGCCAGCAGCTTCCAGGGGGCAGGGAACACTGAAGCTTTCTTT
TRBJ2-3 | TRBD2 | TRBV5-1 | NA | CASSLGLAGTDTQYF | TGCGCCAGCAGCTTGGGACTAGCGGGTACAGATACGCAGTATTTT
TRBJ1-3 | NA | TRBV5-1 | NA | CASSLGFNVAGLSGNTIYF | TGCGCCAGCAGCTTGGGTTTTAACGTGGCAGGCCTCTCTGGAAACACCATATATTTT
TRBJ1-6 | TRBD1 | TRBV5-1 | NA | CASSSGTDSYNSPLHF | TGCGCCAGCAGCAGTGGGACAGACTCCTATAATTCACCCCTCCACTTT
TRBJ1-5 | NA | TRBV19 | few | CASSNRVHQPQHF | TGTGCCAGTAGTAACAGGGTTCATCAGCCCCAGCATTTT
TRBJ1-6 | NA | TRBV27 | NA | CASSYLRRSPLHF | TGTGCCAGCAGTTATTTAAGGCGTTCACCCCTCCACTTT
TRBJ2-2 | NA | TRBV5-4 | NA | CASRGGTPSTGELFF | TGTGCCAGCAGGGGCGGGACACCGTCCACCGGGGAGCTGTTTTTT
TRBJ1-5 | NA | TRBV28 | NA | CASSFVFVGGLNNQPQHF | TGTGCCAGCAGTTTCGTTTTTGTAGGGGGGCTTAACAATCAGCCCCAGCATTTT
TRBJ1-5 | NA | TRBV7-4 | NA | CASSYPPGWDSNQPQHF | TGTGCCAGCAGCTACCCCCCGGGGTGGGATAGCAATCAGCCCCAGCATTTT
TRBJ2-7 | TRBD1 | TRBV10-2 | NA | CASSEPGQGFGEQYF | TGCGCCAGCAGTGAGCCGGGACAGGGCTTCGGCGAGCAGTACTTC
TRBJ1-2 | NA | TRBV6-5 | NA | CASSPTGLSNYGYTF | TGTGCCAGCAGTCCCACAGGGCTCTCTAACTATGGCTACACCTTC
TRBJ2-3 | NA | TRBV29-1 | NA | CSATTGDTDTQYF | TGCAGCGCCACTACGGGGGACACAGATACGCAGTATTTT
TRBJ2-5 | TRBD2 | TRBV7-6 | NA | CASSFNSGGAKTQYF | TGTGCCAGCAGCTTTAATAGCGGGGGGGCAAAGACCCAGTACTTC
TRBJ1-3 | TRBD1 | TRBV7-2 | NA | CASSLGQGSGRTIYF | TGTGCCAGCAGCTTAGGACAGGGGAGTGGAAGGACCATATATTTT
TRBJ1-2 | NA | TRBV7-2 | NA | CASSLAHGGAGNGYTF | TGTGCCAGCAGCTTAGCGCATGGGGGCGCGGGGAATGGCTACACCTTC
TRBJ1-3 | NA | TRBV7-2 | NA | CASSLAPPAGGNTIYF | TGTGCCAGCAGCTTAGCGCCACCTGCTGGAGGAAACACCATATATTTT
TRBJ2-1 | NA | TRBV19 | NA | CASNPGGWSSYNEQFF | TGTGCCAGTAACCCGGGCGGGTGGAGCTCCTACAATGAGCAGTTCTTC
TRBJ1-1 | NA | TRBV9 | NA | CASSVATQATEAFF | TGTGCCAGCAGCGTAGCTACCCAAGCCACTGAAGCTTTCTTT
TRBJ2-7 | TRBD1 | TRBV6-6 | NA | CASSYATGVYEQYF | TGTGCCAGCAGTTACGCGACAGGGGTCTACGAGCAGTACTTC
TRBJ2-7 | NA | TRBV18 | NA | CASSPRSYEQYF | TGTGCCAGCTCACCCCGCTCCTACGAGCAGTACTTC
TRBJ2-5 | TRBD1 | TRBV19 | NA | CASSKGQGTFEETQYF | TGTGCCAGTAGCAAGGGACAGGGTACTTTCGAGGAGACCCAGTACTTC
TRBJ2-2 | TRBD2 | TRBV9 | NA | CAGGGTSDTGELFF | TGTGCCGGAGGGGGGACTAGTGACACCGGGGAGCTGTTTTTT
TRBJ2-1 | TRBD2 | TRBV4-1 | NA | CASTPAAGGHYNEQFF | TGCGCCAGCACCCCAGCAGCGGGGGGGCACTACAATGAGCAGTTCTTC
TRBJ1-3 | NA | TRBV7-9 | few | CASSLVGDLSGNTIYF | TGTGCCAGCAGCTTGGTGGGGGATCTCTCTGGAAACACCATATATTTT
TRBJ2-2 | TRBD1 | TRBV9 | medium-sized | CASSVGTGNTGELFF | TGTGCCAGCAGCGTGGGGACAGGGAACACCGGGGAGCTGTTTTTT
TRBJ2-7 | TRBD1 | TRBV9 | few | CASSVFPGQGYEQYF | TGTGCCAGCAGCGTATTCCCGGGACAGGGCTACGAGCAGTACTTC
TRBJ2-7 | TRBD1 | TRBV18 | NA | CASSPYGQDTYEQYF | TGTGCCAGCTCACCCTATGGACAGGACACCTACGAGCAGTACTTC
TRBJ2-4 | NA | TRBV18 | NA | CASSQESGDQPSKNIQYF | TGTGCCAGCTCACAAGAATCAGGGGACCAACCGTCAAAAAACATTCAGTACTTC
TRBJ2-2 | NA | TRBV7-6 | NA | CASSLAQGGTGELFF | TGTGCCAGCAGCTTAGCTCAGGGTGGCACCGGGGAGCTGTTTTTT